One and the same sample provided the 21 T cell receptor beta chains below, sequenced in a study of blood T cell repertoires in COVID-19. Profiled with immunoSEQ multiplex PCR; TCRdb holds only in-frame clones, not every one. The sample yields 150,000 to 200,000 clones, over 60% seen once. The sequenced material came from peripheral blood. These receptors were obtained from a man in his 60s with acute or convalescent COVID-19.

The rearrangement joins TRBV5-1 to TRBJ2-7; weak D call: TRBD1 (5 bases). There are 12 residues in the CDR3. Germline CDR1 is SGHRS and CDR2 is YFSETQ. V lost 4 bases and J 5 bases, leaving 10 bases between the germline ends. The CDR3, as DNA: TGCGCCAGCAGCCCCAAAGGGGACGAGCAGTACTTC. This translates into CASSPKGDEQYF.

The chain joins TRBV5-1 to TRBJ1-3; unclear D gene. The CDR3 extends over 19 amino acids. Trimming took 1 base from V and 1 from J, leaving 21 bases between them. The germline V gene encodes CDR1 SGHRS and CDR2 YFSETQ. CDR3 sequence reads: CASSLYLAIKGVSGNTIYF. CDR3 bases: TGCGCCAGCAGCTTGTACCTAGCGATTAAAGGAGTTTCTGGAAACACCATATATTTT. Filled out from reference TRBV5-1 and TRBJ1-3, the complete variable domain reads KAGVTQTPRYLIKTRGQQVTLSCSPISGHRSVSWYQQTPGQGLQFLFEYFSETQRNKGNFPGRFSGRQFSNSRSEMNVSTLELGDSALYLCASSLYLAIKGVSGNTIYFGEGSWLTVV.

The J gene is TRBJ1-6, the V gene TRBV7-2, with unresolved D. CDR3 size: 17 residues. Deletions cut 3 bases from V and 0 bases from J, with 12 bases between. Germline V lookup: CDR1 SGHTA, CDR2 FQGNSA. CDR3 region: CASSFNRLSSYNSPLHF. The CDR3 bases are TGTGCCAGCAGCTTTAACCGACTGAGCTCCTATAATTCACCCCTCCACTTT. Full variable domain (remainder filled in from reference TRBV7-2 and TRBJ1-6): GAGVSQSPSNKVTEKGKDVELRCDPISGHTALYWYRQSLGQGLEFLIYFQGNSAPDKSGLPSDRFSAERTGGSVSTLTIQRTQQEDSAVYLCASSFNRLSSYNSPLHFGNGTRLTVT.

CDR3 nucleotide sequence: TGTGCCAGCAGCCAAGCGCCCAGGGGGCTTCAAGAGACCCAGTACTTC. It yields the protein CASSQAPRGLQETQYF. The chain links TRBV3-1 (or the pseudogene TRBV3-2) to TRBJ2-5; 8 bases fit TRBD1. Germline V gives CDR1 LGHDT, CDR2 YNNKEL (reference sequence). Trimming at V came to 1 base and at J to 2 bases, leaving 6 bases not matched to a gene. The CDR3 covers 16 residues.

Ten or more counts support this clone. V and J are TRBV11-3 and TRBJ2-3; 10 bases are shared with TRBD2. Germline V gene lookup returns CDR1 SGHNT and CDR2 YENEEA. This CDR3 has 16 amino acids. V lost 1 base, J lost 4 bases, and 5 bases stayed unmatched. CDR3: CASSLAASGGPDTQYF. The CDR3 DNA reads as TGTGCCAGCAGCTTAGCGGCTAGCGGGGGCCCAGATACGCAGTATTTT.

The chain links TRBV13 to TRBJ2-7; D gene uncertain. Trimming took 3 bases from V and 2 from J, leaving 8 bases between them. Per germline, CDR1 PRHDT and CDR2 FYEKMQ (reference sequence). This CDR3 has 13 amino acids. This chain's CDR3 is CASSLEPAYEQYF. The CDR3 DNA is TGTGCCAGCAGCTTGGAGCCTGCCTACGAGCAGTACTTC.

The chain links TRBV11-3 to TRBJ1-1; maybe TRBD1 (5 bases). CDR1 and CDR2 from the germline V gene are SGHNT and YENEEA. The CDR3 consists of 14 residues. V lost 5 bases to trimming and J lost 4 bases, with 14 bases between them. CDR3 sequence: CASSHLGATTEAFF. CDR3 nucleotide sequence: TGTGCCAGCAGCCATCTAGGGGCTACCACTGAAGCTTTCTTT.

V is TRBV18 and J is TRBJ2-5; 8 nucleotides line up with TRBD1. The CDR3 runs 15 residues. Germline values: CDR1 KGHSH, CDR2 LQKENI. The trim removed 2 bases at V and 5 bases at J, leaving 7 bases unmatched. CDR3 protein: CASSPITGGLETQYF. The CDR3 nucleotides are TGTGCCAGCTCACCAATTACAGGGGGTCTGGAGACCCAGTACTTC.

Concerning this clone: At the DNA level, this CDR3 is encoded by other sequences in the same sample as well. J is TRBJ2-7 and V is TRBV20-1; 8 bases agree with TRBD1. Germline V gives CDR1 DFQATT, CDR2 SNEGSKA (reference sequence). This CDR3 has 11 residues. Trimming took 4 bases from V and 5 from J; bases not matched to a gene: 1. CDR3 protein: CSATGGHEQYF. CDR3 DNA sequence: TGCAGTGCTACAGGGGGCCACGAGCAGTACTTC.

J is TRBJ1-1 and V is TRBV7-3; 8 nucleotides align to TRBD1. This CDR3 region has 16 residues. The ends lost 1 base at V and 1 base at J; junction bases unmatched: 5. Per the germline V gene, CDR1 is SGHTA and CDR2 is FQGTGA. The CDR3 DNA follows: TGTGCCAGCAGCTTAAGGGCAGGGGGCTCGAACACTGAAGCTTTCTTT. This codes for CASSLRAGGSNTEAFF.

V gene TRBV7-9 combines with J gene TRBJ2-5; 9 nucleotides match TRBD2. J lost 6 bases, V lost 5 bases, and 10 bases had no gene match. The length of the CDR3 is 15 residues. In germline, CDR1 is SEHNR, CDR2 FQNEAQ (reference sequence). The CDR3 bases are TGTGCCAGCAGCGCGGGCAGCGGGGGGCCGAAGACCCAGTACTTC. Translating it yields CASSAGSGGPKTQYF.

CDR3 residues: CASSPGDRVITEAFF. As DNA, the CDR3 is TGTGCCAGCAGCCCTGGGGACAGGGTAATCACTGAAGCTTTCTTT. The J gene is TRBJ1-1, the V gene TRBV7-3, with TRBD1 identical over 9 bases. The germline CDR1 and CDR2 sequences are SGHTA and FQGTGA. J gave up 4 bases and V 5 bases, and 8 bases lay outside the gene matches. There are 15 residues in the CDR3.

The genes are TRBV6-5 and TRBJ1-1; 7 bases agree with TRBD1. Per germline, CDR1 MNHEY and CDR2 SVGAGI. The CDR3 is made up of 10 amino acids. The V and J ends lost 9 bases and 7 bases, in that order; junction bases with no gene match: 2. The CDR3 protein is CASDRVEAFF. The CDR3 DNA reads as TGTGCCAGTGACAGGGTTGAAGCTTTCTTT.

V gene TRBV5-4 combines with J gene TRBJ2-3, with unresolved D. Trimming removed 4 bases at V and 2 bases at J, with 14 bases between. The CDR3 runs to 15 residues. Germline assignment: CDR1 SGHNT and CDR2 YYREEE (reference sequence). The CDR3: CASSPFMSVTDTQYF. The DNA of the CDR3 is TGTGCCAGCAGCCCATTCATGAGCGTCACAGATACGCAGTATTTT.

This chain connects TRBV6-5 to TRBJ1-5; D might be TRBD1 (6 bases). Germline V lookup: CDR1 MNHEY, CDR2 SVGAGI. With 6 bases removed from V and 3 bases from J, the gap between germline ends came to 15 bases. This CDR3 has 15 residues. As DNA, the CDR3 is TGTGCCAGCAGCTCAGGGGTAGGCTACAATCAGCCCCAGCATTTT. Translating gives CASSSGVGYNQPQHF.

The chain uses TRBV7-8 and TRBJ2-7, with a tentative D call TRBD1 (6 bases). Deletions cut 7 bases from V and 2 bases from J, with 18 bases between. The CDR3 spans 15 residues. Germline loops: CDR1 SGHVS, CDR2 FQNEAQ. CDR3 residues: CASTLGTGQAYEQYF. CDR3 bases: TGTGCCAGCACCCTAGGTACAGGGCAAGCCTACGAGCAGTACTTC.

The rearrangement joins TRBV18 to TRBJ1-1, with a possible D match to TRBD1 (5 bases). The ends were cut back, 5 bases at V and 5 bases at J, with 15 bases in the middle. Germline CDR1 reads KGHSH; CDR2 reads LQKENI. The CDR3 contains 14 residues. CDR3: CASSSQGLGTEAFF. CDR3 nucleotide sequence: TGTGCCAGCTCATCTCAGGGACTGGGGACTGAAGCTTTCTTT.

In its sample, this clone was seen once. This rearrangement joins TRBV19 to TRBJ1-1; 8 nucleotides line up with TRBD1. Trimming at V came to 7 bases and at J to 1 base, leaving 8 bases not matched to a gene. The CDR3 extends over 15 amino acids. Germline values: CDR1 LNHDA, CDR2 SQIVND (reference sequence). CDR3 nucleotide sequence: TGTGCCAGTACCTATACCGGGACAGGGAACACTGAAGCTTTCTTT. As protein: CASTYTGTGNTEAFF.

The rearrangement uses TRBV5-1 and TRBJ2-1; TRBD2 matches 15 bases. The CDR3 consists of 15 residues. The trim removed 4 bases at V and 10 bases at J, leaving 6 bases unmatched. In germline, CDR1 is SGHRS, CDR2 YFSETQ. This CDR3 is CASSVTGTSGGEQFF. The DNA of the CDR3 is TGCGCCAGCAGCGTAACCGGGACTAGCGGGGGGGAGCAGTTCTTC. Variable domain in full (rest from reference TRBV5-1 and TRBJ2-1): KAGVTQTPRYLIKTRGQQVTLSCSPISGHRSVSWYQQTPGQGLQFLFEYFSETQRNKGNFPGRFSGRQFSNSRSEMNVSTLELGDSALYLCASSVTGTSGGEQFFGPGTRLTVL.

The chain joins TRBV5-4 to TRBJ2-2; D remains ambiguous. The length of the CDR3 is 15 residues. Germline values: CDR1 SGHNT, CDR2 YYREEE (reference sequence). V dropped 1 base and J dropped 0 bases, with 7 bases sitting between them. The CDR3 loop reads CASSLTTANTGELFF. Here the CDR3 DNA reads TGTGCCAGCAGCTTGACCACAGCGAACACCGGGGAGCTGTTTTTT.

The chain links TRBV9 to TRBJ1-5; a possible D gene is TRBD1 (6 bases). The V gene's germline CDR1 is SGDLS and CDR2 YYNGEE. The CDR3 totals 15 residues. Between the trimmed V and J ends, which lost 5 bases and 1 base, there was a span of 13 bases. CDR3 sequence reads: CASSPEGGSNQPQHF. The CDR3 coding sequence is TGTGCCAGCAGTCCCGAGGGGGGGAGCAATCAGCCCCAGCATTTT.